A single sample is the source of the 5 T cell receptor beta chains below, sequenced in a study of identical twins. TCRdb independently ran MiXCR on the 5' RACE reads; one entry per CDR3 protein. The sample holds under 250,000 distinct CDR3 sequences; around 6.9% are singletons and the top ten take around 2.1%. This sample also belongs to another study, concerning yellow fever vaccine responses in identical twins.

The sample was memory (CD45RO+) T cells sorted from blood. The receptors were gathered from a woman between 18 and 29 years old in good health.

The gene calls are TRBV3-1 and TRBJ2-3; D might be TRBD1 (6 bases). Trimming left V 4 bases short and J 0 bases short, with 11 bases between. Germline V gene sequence: CDR1 LGHDT, CDR2 YNNKEL (reference sequence). This CDR3 has 15 residues. Here the CDR3 DNA reads TGTGCCAGCAGCCTGAGGACAGTGAGCACAGATACGCAGTATTTT. Translation gives CASSLRTVSTDTQYF.

This clonotype was seen a few times. This chain joins TRBV3-1 and TRBJ2-5; D unresolved. From germline, CDR1 is LGHDT and CDR2 YNNKEL (reference sequence). V lost 0 bases and J 5 bases, leaving 22 bases between the germline ends. The CDR3 is 18 residues long. CDR3 in amino acids: CASSQDRIVQRRVETQYF. The CDR3 nucleotides read TGTGCCAGCAGCCAAGACCGGATAGTACAGAGACGGGTTGAGACCCAGTACTTC.

This clonotype turned up a few times. V and J are TRBV6-1 and TRBJ1-2; D is unresolved. Germline V gene lookup returns CDR1 MNHNS and CDR2 SASEGT. This CDR3 contains 14 residues. V lost 6 bases to trimming and J lost 4 bases, with 15 bases between them. CDR3 nucleotides: TGTGCCAGCAGGCCAGCACCTTTAGCCTATGGCTACACCTTC. Protein product: CASRPAPLAYGYTF.

This rearrangement joins TRBV6-5 to TRBJ2-1; 12 bases align to TRBD2. This CDR3 has 17 residues. With 0 bases clipped from V and 6 bases from J, the junction kept 6 bases outside the gene matches. CDR1 and CDR2 (germline): MNHEY, SVGAGI. The CDR3 spells CASSYSGLAGGINEQFF. The CDR3 region has the DNA TGTGCCAGCAGTTACTCGGGGCTAGCGGGAGGGATCAATGAGCAGTTCTTC.

The sample holds a few counts of this clonotype. The chain recombines TRBV4-3 with TRBJ2-1, with 9 bases aligning to TRBD1. Germline-derived CDR1 and CDR2 are LGHNA and YSLEER. The CDR3 has 16 amino acids. After removal of 3 bases from V and 4 bases from J, the junction contained 7 bases not matched to a gene. The DNA for the CDR3 is TGCGCCAGCAGCCAGGATACCGGGACAGGGTACAATGAGCAGTTCTTC. Translated: CASSQDTGTGYNEQFF.